The 14 T cell receptor beta chains reported below all come from one sample, sequenced in a study of T cells in Graves' hyperthyroidism and ophthalmopathy. The TCR beta CDR3 regions underwent amplification using RNA transcripts as the source. First-round RT-PCR with HTBI primers amplified the TCR CDR3 region. TCRdb recomputed calls from the multiplex PCR reads with MiXCR, one row per CDR3 protein. The sample yields approximately 640,000 distinct CDR3 sequences, roughly 17% seen once. Sequences were obtained from blood. These receptors were collected from a man aged 45-65 years with Graves' hyperthyroidism.

This clonotype turned up a few times. The rearrangement links TRBV6-1 to TRBJ2-7, with 7 bases lining up with TRBD1. Germline-derived CDR1 and CDR2 are MNHNS and SASEGT. The CDR3 is made up of 14 amino acids. Trimming at V came to 5 bases and at J to 3 bases, leaving 7 bases not matched to a gene. The CDR3 spells CASSRDRVGYEQYF. As DNA, the CDR3 is TGTGCCAGCAGTAGAGACAGGGTTGGCTACGAGCAGTACTTC.

The chain has TRBV4-1 and TRBJ2-7; perhaps TRBD2 as D (5 bases). The length of the CDR3 is 16 residues. Per the germline V gene, CDR1 is MGHRA and CDR2 is YSYEKL. V lost 2 bases and J lost 4, with 18 bases in between. The CDR3 spells CASSQFSSGFSYEQYF. In DNA, the CDR3 is TGCGCCAGCAGCCAATTTAGCTCGGGGTTCTCTTACGAGCAGTACTTC.

This clonotype was seen at least ten times. CDR3 nucleotides: TGTGCCAGCAAAAGGGACATGCGCAATCAGCCCCAGCATTTT. Translated, it gives CASKRDMRNQPQHF. J is TRBJ1-5 and V is TRBV2; D possibly corresponds to TRBD1 (6 bases). CDR1 and CDR2 from the germline V gene are SNHLY and FYNNEI. The CDR3 covers 14 residues. The germline V and J ends were trimmed by 7 bases and 2 bases, with 12 bases remaining between them.

This chain uses TRBV19 with TRBJ2-1, with D unclear. The CDR3 sequence is 12 residues long. Trimming took 4 bases from V and 8 from J, leaving 9 bases between them. Germline V gene lookup returns CDR1 LNHDA and CDR2 SQIVND (reference sequence). Here the CDR3 reads CASSTVFYEQFF. CDR3 sequence (DNA): TGTGCCAGTAGTACCGTTTTTTATGAGCAGTTCTTC.

This clonotype was seen only a few times. This chain joins TRBV19 and TRBJ1-4, with TRBD1 matching 10 bases. CDR1 is LNHDA, CDR2 SQIVND, per germline (reference sequence). The J segment lost 4 bases and the V segment lost 6 bases, leaving 8 bases of the junction unmatched. The CDR3 runs 16 residues. CDR3 sequence (DNA): TGTGCCAGTAGGAAGACAGGGGGCGTGATTAATGAAAAACTGTTTTTT. Translated: CASRKTGGVINEKLFF. Looking up the rest from reference TRBV19 and TRBJ1-4 gives the full variable domain: DGGITQSPKYLFRKEGQNVTLSCEQNLNHDAMYWYRQDPGQGLRLIYYSQIVNDFQKGDIAEGYSVSREKKESFPLTVTSAQKNPTAFYLCASRKTGGVINEKLFFGSGTQLSVL.

This clonotype was counted ten times or more. This sequence joins TRBV9 and TRBJ2-5, with 9 nucleotides matching TRBD1. Germline-derived CDR1 and CDR2 are SGDLS and YYNGEE. The CDR3 totals 19 residues. V gave up 0 bases and J gave up 5 bases; unmatched junction bases: 17. In DNA, the CDR3 is TGTGCCAGCAGCGTAGGGAGTGCCGGGACAGGGATTTGGTTTGAGACCCAGTACTTC. This codes for CASSVGSAGTGIWFETQYF.

This clonotype was seen a handful of times. V and J are TRBV24-1 and TRBJ2-3, with D perhaps matching TRBD1 or TRBD2 (5 bases each). The germline V and J ends were trimmed by 9 bases and 3 bases, with 18 bases remaining between them. The length of the CDR3 is 15 residues. Germline CDR1 and CDR2: KGHDR and SFDVKD. The CDR3 reads CATAAGARYTDTQYF. CDR3 sequence (DNA): TGTGCCACCGCTGCCGGGGCAAGGTATACAGATACGCAGTATTTT.

This clonotype occurred a few times. The chain has TRBV3-1 and TRBJ2-1, with 7 bases aligning to TRBD2. CDR3 length equals 16 residues. In germline, CDR1 is LGHDT, CDR2 YNNKEL (reference sequence). V shed 1 base and J 5 bases; nucleotides not matched to a gene: 8. CDR3 sequence (DNA): TGTGCCAGCAGCCAAGGAGTGGCTAGCGGTCACAATGAGCAGTTCTTC. Translating it yields CASSQGVASGHNEQFF.

This clonotype was detected many times. V usage is TRBV2 and J usage is TRBJ1-5, with D maybe TRBD1 (5 bases). This CDR3 region has 15 residues. The V and J ends lost 0 bases and 7 bases respectively, with 13 bases between them. Germline CDR1 and CDR2: SNHLY and FYNNEI. The chain's CDR3 is CASSEALRGAQPQHF. The CDR3 bases are TGTGCCAGCAGTGAAGCGCTCCGAGGGGCCCAGCCCCAGCATTTT. The full variable domain, its missing parts supplied by reference TRBV2 and TRBJ1-5, is EPEVTQTPSHQVTQMGQEVILRCVPISNHLYFYWYRQILGQKVEFLVSFYNNEISEKSEIFDDQFSVERPDGSNFTLKIRSTKLEDSAMYFCASSEALRGAQPQHFGDGTRLSIL.

V gene TRBV4-1 combines with J gene TRBJ1-5; 11 bases match TRBD1. Per germline, CDR1 MGHRA and CDR2 YSYEKL. The CDR3 totals 16 residues. With 3 bases clipped from V and 7 bases from J, the junction kept 8 bases outside the gene matches. The CDR3 nucleotides read TGCGCCAGCAGCCAGGTCCCGGGACAGGGGGGGCAGCCCCAGCATTTT. It translates to CASSQVPGQGGQPQHF.

This clonotype was counted ten times or more. The genes are TRBV7-2 and TRBJ2-3; D might be TRBD1 or TRBD2, each matching 5 bases. Germline-derived CDR1 and CDR2 are SGHTA and FQGNSA. Between the trimmed V and J ends, which lost 5 bases and 6 bases, there was a span of 24 bases. This CDR3 region has 17 residues. The CDR3 sequence is CASSPVGGVRSTDTQYF. The CDR3 bases are TGTGCCAGCAGCCCGGTTGGGGGAGTTAGGTCAACGGATACGCAGTATTTT.

The sample holds many counts of this clonotype. The chain employs TRBV27 and TRBJ2-1; 9 nucleotides agree with TRBD2. The germline V gene encodes CDR1 MNHEY and CDR2 SMNVEV (reference sequence). The CDR3 extends over 15 amino acids. The ends lost 5 bases at V and 8 bases at J; junction bases unmatched: 10. CDR3 DNA sequence: TGTGCCAGCAGTCCCTCCCCTAGCGGGACCCATGAGCAGTTCTTC. Amino acids: CASSPSPSGTHEQFF.

This clonotype has more than one count but fewer than ten. V usage is TRBV15 and J usage is TRBJ1-5; 10 bases are shared with TRBD1. Trimming at V came to 5 bases and at J to 4 bases, leaving 5 bases not matched to a gene. The CDR3 runs 15 residues. Germline-derived CDR1 and CDR2 are LNHNV and YYDKDF (reference sequence). CDR3 protein: CATSDRDRGNQPQHF. In DNA form, the CDR3 reads TGTGCCACCAGCGATCGGGACAGGGGTAATCAGCCCCAGCATTTT.

This clonotype was observed a handful of times. CDR3 protein: CASSQGTSGYRTDTQYF. The DNA for the CDR3 is TGTGCCAGCAGCCAAGGGACTAGCGGATATCGCACAGATACGCAGTATTTT. The chain has TRBV3-1 and TRBJ2-3, with 10 bases fitting TRBD2. The V gene's germline CDR1 is LGHDT and CDR2 YNNKEL (reference sequence). This CDR3 comprises 17 residues. Trimming removed 1 base from V and 1 base from J; junction bases left unmatched: 5.